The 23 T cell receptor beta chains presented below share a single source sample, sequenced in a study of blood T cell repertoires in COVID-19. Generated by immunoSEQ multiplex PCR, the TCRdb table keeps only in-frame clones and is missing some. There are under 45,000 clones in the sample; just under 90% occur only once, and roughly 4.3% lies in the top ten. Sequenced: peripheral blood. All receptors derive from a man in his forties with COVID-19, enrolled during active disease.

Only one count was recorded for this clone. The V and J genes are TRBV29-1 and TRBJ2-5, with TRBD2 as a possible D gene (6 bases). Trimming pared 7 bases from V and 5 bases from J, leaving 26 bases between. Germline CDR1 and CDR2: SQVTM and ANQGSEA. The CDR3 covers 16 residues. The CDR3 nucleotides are TGCAGCGGGCTGTCGAGATTAGCGGCTAAAGCGGAGACCCAGTACTTC. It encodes CSGLSRLAAKAETQYF.

The CDR3 protein is CAWSLDSSGANVLTF. The CDR3 coding sequence is TGTGCCTGGAGTTTGGACAGCTCTGGGGCCAACGTCCTGACTTTC. The rearrangement links TRBV30 to TRBJ2-6, with D possibly matching TRBD1 (6 bases). Germline V CDR1 and CDR2: GTSNPN, SVGIG (reference sequence). There are 15 residues in the CDR3. Trimming pared 2 bases from V and 0 bases from J, leaving 8 bases between.

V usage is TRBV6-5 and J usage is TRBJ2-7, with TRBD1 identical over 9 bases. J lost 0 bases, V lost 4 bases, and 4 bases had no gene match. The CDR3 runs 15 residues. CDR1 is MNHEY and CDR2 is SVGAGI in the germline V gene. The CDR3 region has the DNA TGTGCCAGCAGTTCGGACAGGGGCCGCTCCTACGAGCAGTACTTC. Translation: CASSSDRGRSYEQYF.

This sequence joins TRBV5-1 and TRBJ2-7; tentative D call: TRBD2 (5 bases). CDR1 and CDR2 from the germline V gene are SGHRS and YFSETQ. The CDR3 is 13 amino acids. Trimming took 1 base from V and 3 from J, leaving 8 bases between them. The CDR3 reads CASSLSGIYEQYF. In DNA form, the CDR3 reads TGCGCCAGCAGCTTGTCGGGGATCTACGAGCAGTACTTC.

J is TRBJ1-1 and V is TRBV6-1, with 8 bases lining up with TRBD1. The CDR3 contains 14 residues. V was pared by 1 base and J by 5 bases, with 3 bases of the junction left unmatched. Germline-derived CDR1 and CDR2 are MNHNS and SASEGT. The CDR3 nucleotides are TGTGCCAGCAGTGAAGACAGGGGGTTGACTGAAGCTTTCTTT. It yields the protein CASSEDRGLTEAFF.

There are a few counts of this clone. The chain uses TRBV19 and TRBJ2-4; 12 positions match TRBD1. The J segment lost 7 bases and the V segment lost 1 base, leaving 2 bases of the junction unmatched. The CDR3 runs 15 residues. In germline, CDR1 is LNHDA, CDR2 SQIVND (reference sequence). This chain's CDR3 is CASSIVGQGANIQYF. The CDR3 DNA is TGTGCCAGTAGTATAGTGGGACAGGGGGCGAACATTCAGTACTTC.

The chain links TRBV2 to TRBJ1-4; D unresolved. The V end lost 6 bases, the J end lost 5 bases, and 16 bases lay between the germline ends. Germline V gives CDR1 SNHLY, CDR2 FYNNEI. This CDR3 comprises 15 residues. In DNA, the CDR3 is TGTGCCAGCAGGCAAGACATGTCGGGGAATGAAAAACTGTTTTTT. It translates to CASRQDMSGNEKLFF.

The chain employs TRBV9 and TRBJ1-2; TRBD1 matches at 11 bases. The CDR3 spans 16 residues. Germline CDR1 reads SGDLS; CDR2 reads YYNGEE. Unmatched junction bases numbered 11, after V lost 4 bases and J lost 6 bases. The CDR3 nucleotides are TGTGCCAGCAGCCCTCGGACAGGGGGCGCGGTAAATGGCTACACCTTC. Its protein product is CASSPRTGGAVNGYTF.

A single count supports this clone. Here the CDR3 reads CASSFRTTQLGSTDTQYF. CDR3 DNA: TGTGCCAGCAGCTTTAGGACTACCCAGCTGGGAAGCACAGATACGCAGTATTTT. V and J are TRBV27 and TRBJ2-3, with D perhaps matching TRBD2 (6 bases). The CDR3 length is 18 residues. Trimming left V 6 bases short and J 0 bases short, with 22 bases between. Per germline, CDR1 MNHEY and CDR2 SMNVEV (reference sequence).

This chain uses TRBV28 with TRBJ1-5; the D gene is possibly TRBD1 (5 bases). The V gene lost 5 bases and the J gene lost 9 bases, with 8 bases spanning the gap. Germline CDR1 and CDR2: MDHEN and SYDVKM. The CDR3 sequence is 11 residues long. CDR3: CASSIGGPQHF. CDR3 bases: TGTGCCAGCAGTATCGGGGGGCCCCAGCATTTT.

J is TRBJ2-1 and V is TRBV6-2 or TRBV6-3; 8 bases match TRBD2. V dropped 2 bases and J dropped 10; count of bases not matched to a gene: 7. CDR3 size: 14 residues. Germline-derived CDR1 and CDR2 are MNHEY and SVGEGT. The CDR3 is CASSYGGWTSEQFF. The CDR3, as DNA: TGTGCCAGCAGTTACGGGGGGTGGACTAGCGAGCAGTTCTTC.

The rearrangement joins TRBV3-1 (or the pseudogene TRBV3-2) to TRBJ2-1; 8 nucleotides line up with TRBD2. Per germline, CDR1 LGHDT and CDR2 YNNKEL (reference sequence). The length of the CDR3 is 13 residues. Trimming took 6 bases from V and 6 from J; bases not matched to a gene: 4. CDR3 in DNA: TGTGCCAGCAGTCTACTAGCGGCCAATGAGCAGTTCTTC. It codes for CASSLLAANEQFF.

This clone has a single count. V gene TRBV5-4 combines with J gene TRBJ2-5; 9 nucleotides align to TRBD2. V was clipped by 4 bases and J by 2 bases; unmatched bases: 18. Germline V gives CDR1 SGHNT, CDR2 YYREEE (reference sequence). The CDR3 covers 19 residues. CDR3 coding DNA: TGTGCCAGCAGCCACGGACTAGCGTCACCTAGGGGGAATCAAGAGACCCAGTACTTC. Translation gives CASSHGLASPRGNQETQYF.

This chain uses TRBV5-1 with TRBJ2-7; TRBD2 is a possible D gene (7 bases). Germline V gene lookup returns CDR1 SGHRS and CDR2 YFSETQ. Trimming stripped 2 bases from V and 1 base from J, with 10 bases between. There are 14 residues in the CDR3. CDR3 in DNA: TGCGCCAGCAGCTTACAGGGAGGGTCCTACGAGCAGTACTTC. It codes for CASSLQGGSYEQYF. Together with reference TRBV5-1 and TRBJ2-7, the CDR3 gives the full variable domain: KAGVTQTPRYLIKTRGQQVTLSCSPISGHRSVSWYQQTPGQGLQFLFEYFSETQRNKGNFPGRFSGRQFSNSRSEMNVSTLELGDSALYLCASSLQGGSYEQYFGPGTRLTVT.

The CDR3 sequence: CASSLVDRGTEAFF. DNA for the CDR3: TGTGCCAGCAGCTTGGTAGACAGGGGCACTGAAGCTTTCTTT. The genes are TRBV5-4 and TRBJ1-1, with 8 bases aligning to TRBD1. The J segment lost 4 bases and the V segment lost 0 bases, leaving 2 bases of the junction unmatched. The CDR3 runs to 14 residues. The germline CDR1 and CDR2 sequences are SGHNT and YYREEE (reference sequence).

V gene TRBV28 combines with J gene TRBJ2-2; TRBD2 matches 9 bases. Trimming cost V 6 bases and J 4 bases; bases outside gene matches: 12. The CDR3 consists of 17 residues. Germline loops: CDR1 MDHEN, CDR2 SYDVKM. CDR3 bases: TGTGCCAGCAGCCCCGCGGGGGGGCTTAGGGGCACCGGGGAGCTGTTTTTT. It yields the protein CASSPAGGLRGTGELFF.

CDR3 amino acids: CASKIQGGRETQYF. CDR3 in DNA: TGTGCCAGCAAAATACAGGGGGGCCGGGAGACCCAGTACTTC. The J gene is TRBJ2-5, the V gene TRBV2; 8 positions agree with TRBD1. Germline CDR1 SNHLY, CDR2 FYNNEI. This CDR3 has 14 residues. J gave up 5 bases and V 7 bases, and 9 bases lay outside the gene matches. Filled out from reference TRBV2 and TRBJ2-5, the complete variable domain reads EPEVTQTPSHQVTQMGQEVILRCVPISNHLYFYWYRQILGQKVEFLVSFYNNEISEKSEIFDDQFSVERPDGSNFTLKIRSTKLEDSAMYFCASKIQGGRETQYFGPGTRLLVL.

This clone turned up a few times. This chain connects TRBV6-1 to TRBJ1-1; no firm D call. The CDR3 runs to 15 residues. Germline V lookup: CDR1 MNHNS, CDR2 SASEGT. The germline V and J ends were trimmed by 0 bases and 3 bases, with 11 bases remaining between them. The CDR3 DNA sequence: TGTGCCAGCAGTGAAGCGAGGAACACTTACACTGAAGCTTTCTTT. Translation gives CASSEARNTYTEAFF.

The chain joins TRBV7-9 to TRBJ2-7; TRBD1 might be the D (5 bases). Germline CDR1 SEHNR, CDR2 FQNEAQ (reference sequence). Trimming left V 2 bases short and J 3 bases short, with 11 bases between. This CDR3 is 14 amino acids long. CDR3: CASSLRAGHYEQYF. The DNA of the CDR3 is TGTGCCAGCAGCTTACGGGCAGGGCACTACGAGCAGTACTTC.

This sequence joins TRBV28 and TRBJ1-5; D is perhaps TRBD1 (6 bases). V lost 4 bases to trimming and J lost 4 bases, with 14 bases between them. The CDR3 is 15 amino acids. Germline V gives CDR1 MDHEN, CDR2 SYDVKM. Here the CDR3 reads CASSSPGQPNQPQHF. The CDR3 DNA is TGTGCCAGCAGTTCACCGGGACAACCTAATCAGCCCCAGCATTTT.

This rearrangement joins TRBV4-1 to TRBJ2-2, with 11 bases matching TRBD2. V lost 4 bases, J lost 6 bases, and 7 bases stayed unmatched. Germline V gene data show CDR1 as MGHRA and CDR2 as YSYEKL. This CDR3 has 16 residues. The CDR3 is CASSPFSGGAAGELFF. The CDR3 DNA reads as TGCGCCAGCAGCCCGTTTAGCGGGGGGGCAGCCGGGGAGCTGTTTTTT.

The CDR3 DNA is TGTGCCATCAGTGACTTAGCGGGGGACTTCACAGATACGCAGTATTTT. Translated, it gives CAISDLAGDFTDTQYF. The rearrangement joins TRBV10-3 to TRBJ2-3; TRBD2 matches 9 bases. CDR3 length equals 16 residues. Germline V lookup: CDR1 ENHRY, CDR2 SYGVKD. Germline trimming cut 3 bases from V and 2 bases from J; bases unmatched to any gene: 6.

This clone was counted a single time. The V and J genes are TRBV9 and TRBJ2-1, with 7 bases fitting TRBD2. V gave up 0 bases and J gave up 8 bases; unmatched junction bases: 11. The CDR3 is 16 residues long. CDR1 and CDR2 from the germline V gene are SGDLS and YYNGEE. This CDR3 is CASSVDEGGFVDEQFF. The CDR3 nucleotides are TGTGCCAGCAGCGTAGACGAGGGAGGGTTCGTCGATGAGCAGTTCTTC.